A selection of T cell receptor beta chains follows, all from one sample in a study of T-cell reconstitution after alpha-beta-depleted transplantation in children. TCRdb called the PCR reads again in MiXCR, with one record for every CDR3 protein. The sample consists of 200,000 to 250,000 distinct CDR3 sequences, 7.5% to 9.5% of them appearing once. Sequences were derived from PBMCs, mostly from graft donor cells, sampled 360 days after TCRalphabeta/CD19-depleted stem cell transplant. The source of these receptors is a male patient aged 2-9 years who had a stem cell transplant for acute myeloid leukemia, so the T cells may come from the graft donor. CDR3s include the opening cysteine and the closing phenylalanine or tryptophan.

V gene: TRBV7-9
J gene: TRBJ2-1
CDR3 protein: CASSLGSNEQFF

V gene: TRBV12-3/TRBV12-4
J gene: TRBJ2-7
CDR3 protein: CASSLSGRNEQYF

V gene: TRBV6-5
J gene: TRBJ2-1
CDR3 protein: CASSLRGLDSYNEQFF

V gene: TRBV29-1
J gene: TRBJ2-1
CDR3 protein: CSVEGARDRVYNEQFF

V gene: TRBV7-2
J gene: TRBJ2-7
CDR3 protein: CASSPGRVHEQYF

V gene: TRBV4-1
J gene: TRBJ1-6
CDR3 protein: CASSQDLDSHNSPLHF

V gene: TRBV4-1
J gene: TRBJ2-1
CDR3 protein: CASSQDLPGDYNEQFF

V gene: TRBV18
J gene: TRBJ2-3
CDR3 protein: CASSPLHPSTDTQYF

V gene: TRBV24-1
J gene: TRBJ1-2
CDR3 protein: CATSPGQGLGYTF

V gene: TRBV20-1
J gene: TRBJ1-5
CDR3 protein: CSARAQYSNQPQHF

V gene: TRBV6-2/TRBV6-3
J gene: TRBJ1-5
CDR3 protein: CATQGQNNQPQHF

V gene: TRBV29-1
J gene: TRBJ2-4
CDR3 protein: CSVELRTDIAKNIQYF

V gene: TRBV30
J gene: TRBJ2-1
CDR3 protein: CAWSGTQGANRFF

V gene: TRBV29-1
J gene: TRBJ2-1
CDR3 protein: CSVVVGLTSGRQIFYNEQFF

V gene: TRBV12-3/TRBV12-4
J gene: TRBJ2-2
CDR3 protein: CASRPGPTNTGELFF

V gene: TRBV12-3/TRBV12-4
J gene: TRBJ2-7
CDR3 protein: CASSPLQVSEQYF

V gene: TRBV7-6
J gene: TRBJ2-6
CDR3 protein: CASSPRGRGSGANVLTF

V gene: TRBV5-1
J gene: TRBJ1-4
CDR3 protein: CASRRVSANEKLFF

V gene: TRBV10-3
J gene: TRBJ1-2
CDR3 protein: CAISEKGIHYGYTF

V gene: TRBV9
J gene: TRBJ1-1
CDR3 protein: CASSVLGSGTEAFF

V gene: TRBV20-1
J gene: TRBJ1-3
CDR3 protein: CSASGTGSGNTIYF

V gene: TRBV5-1
J gene: TRBJ2-5
CDR3 protein: CASSLGQGQETQYF

V gene: TRBV3-1
J gene: TRBJ1-5
CDR3 protein: CTSSPFGDRRSNQPQHF

V gene: TRBV18
J gene: TRBJ2-5
CDR3 protein: CASSPQGWETQYF

V gene: TRBV12-3/TRBV12-4
J gene: TRBJ2-6
CDR3 protein: CASRTGPSSGANVLTF

V gene: TRBV15
J gene: TRBJ2-1
CDR3 protein: CATSTLAASSYNEQFF

V gene: TRBV20-1
J gene: TRBJ1-5
CDR3 protein: CSAREQHQPQHF

V gene: TRBV7-2
J gene: TRBJ1-5
CDR3 protein: CASNLDPTFPSFAQHF

V gene: TRBV20-1
J gene: TRBJ2-7
CDR3 protein: CSAKPGQGFYEQYF

V gene: TRBV27
J gene: TRBJ2-1
CDR3 protein: CASSIQGVNYNEQFF

V gene: TRBV10-3
J gene: TRBJ2-1
CDR3 protein: CAISGADSYNEQFF

V gene: TRBV12-3/TRBV12-4
J gene: TRBJ1-1
CDR3 protein: CASVIRGVTDTEAFF

V gene: TRBV20-1
J gene: TRBJ1-6
CDR3 protein: CSARGQHNSPLHF

V gene: TRBV9
J gene: TRBJ2-5
CDR3 protein: CASSVSGLETQYF

V gene: TRBV12-3/TRBV12-4
J gene: TRBJ2-2
CDR3 protein: CASSPQLQGRGELFF

V gene: TRBV20-1
J gene: TRBJ2-5
CDR3 protein: CSARSPATYQETQYF

V gene: TRBV29-1
J gene: TRBJ2-5
CDR3 protein: CSAMTGGGETQYF

V gene: TRBV12-3/TRBV12-4
J gene: TRBJ1-6
CDR3 protein: CASTVAGHSPLHF

V gene: TRBV5-1
J gene: TRBJ1-2
CDR3 protein: CASSLGTGIPNYGYTF

V gene: TRBV6-5
J gene: TRBJ1-6
CDR3 protein: CASSYDQSNSPLHF

V gene: TRBV12-3/TRBV12-4
J gene: TRBJ1-2
CDR3 protein: CASSRGTYGYTF

V gene: TRBV20-1
J gene: TRBJ2-1
CDR3 protein: CSARTSNEQFF